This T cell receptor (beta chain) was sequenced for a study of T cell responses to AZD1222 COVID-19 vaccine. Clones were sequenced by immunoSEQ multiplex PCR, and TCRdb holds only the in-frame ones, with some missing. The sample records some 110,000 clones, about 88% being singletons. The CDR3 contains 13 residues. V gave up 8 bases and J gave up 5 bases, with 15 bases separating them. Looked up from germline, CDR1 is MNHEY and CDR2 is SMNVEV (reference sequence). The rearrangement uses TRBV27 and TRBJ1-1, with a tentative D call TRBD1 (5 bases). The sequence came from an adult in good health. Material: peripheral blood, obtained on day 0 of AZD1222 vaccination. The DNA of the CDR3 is TGTGCCAGCGGTGCCTGGGGGGGTACTGAAGCTTTCTTT. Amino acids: CASGAWGGTEAFF.